A selection of T cell receptor beta chains follows, all from one sample in a study of blood T cell repertoires in COVID-19. The protocol was immunoSEQ multiplex PCR, while the TCRdb copy is restricted to in-frame clones and leaves out a portion. This table has about 140,000 clones, under 90% appearing once. Sequenced input: peripheral blood. The receptor set was obtained from a man aged 70-80 years who had recovered from COVID-19. Each CDR3 is given with its conserved first and last residue. D genes are given only for firm matches. Size tells how often a clone was seen (once, few, many) or the class of an expanded clone, and some rows leave it out.

- TRBJ1-5 15 - TRBV7-9 TGTGCCAGCAGCGGGCCACAGGGCCACAGTCAGCCCCAGCATTTT CASSGPQGHSQPQHF
- TRBJ1-4 8 - TRBV9 TGTGCCCGGGAAAAACTGTTTTTT CAREKLFF
- TRBJ1-1 15 - TRBV5-1 TGCGCCAGCAGCTTGCAGGTACAGCTGAACACTGAAGCTTTCTTT CASSLQVQLNTEAFF
TRBD1 TRBJ2-1 15 - TRBV19 TGTGCCAGCGCTATAACAGGGGGCCCTTACAATGAGCAGTTCTTC CASAITGGPYNEQFF
- TRBJ1-5 13 - TRBV30 TGTGCCTGGGGAGGGGGGGACAATCAGCCCCAGCATTTT CAWGGGDNQPQHF
- TRBJ1-6 14 - TRBV5-6 TGTGCCAGCAGCTTGGCTAGGAGGGATTCACCCCTCCACTTT CASSLARRDSPLHF
TRBD1 TRBJ1-5 15 - TRBV5-6 TGTGCCAGCAGCTTGGGAGACAGGGTGACTCAGCCCCAGCATTTT CASSLGDRVTQPQHF
- TRBJ1-3 13 - TRBV2 TGTGCCAGCACCATCAGGAAGGGGTACACCATATATTTT CASTIRKGYTIYF
TRBD1 TRBJ2-5 14 - TRBV6-2/TRBV6-3 TGTGCCAGCAGTTACTCAGGACAGGAGGAGACCCAGTACTTC CASSYSGQEETQYF
- TRBJ1-2 12 few TRBV27 TGTGCCAGCAGTTTTAGCGGCTATGGCTACACCTTC CASSFSGYGYTF
- TRBJ2-1 11 - TRBV20-1 TGCAGTGCTAGAGATGGGAGGGAGCAGTTCTTC CSARDGREQFF
- TRBJ2-1 16 - TRBV30 TGTGCCTGGAGTGTACCTGCGGCAGGGGGGAAGAATGAGCAGTTCTTC CAWSVPAAGGKNEQFF
- TRBJ1-3 16 few TRBV6-6 TGTGCCAGCAGTTCACAGGGTCCAATCTCTGGAAACACCATATATTTT CASSSQGPISGNTIYF
- TRBJ1-3 15 - TRBV19 TGTGCCAGTAGTATAGTTCAGAACTCTGGAAACACCATATATTTT CASSIVQNSGNTIYF
TRBD1 TRBJ2-5 12 - TRBV4-1 TGCGCCAGCAGCCCACAGGGGGAGACCCAGTACTTC CASSPQGETQYF
- TRBJ2-5 12 - TRBV2 TGTGCCAGCAGACAAACGGGTGAGACCCAGTACTTC CASRQTGETQYF
- TRBJ2-1 12 few TRBV28 TGTGCCAGCAGTTTACTAGCTAGTGAGCAGTTCTTC CASSLLASEQFF
TRBD1 TRBJ2-5 15 once TRBV5-1 TGCGCCAGCAGTCCAGGGGGAGCGTTCCAAGAGACCCAGTACTTC CASSPGGAFQETQYF
- TRBJ2-7 12 - TRBV2 TGTGCCAGCAGACAGGGCTCCTACGAGCAGTACTTC CASRQGSYEQYF
TRBD2 TRBJ2-1 14 - TRBV10-2 TGCGCCAGTAAGAGCCTAGCGGGATTTAATGAGCAGTTCTTC CASKSLAGFNEQFF
- TRBJ2-2 15 - TRBV5-1 TGCGCCAGCAGCTTGGTCGACAGAGCCACCGGGGAGCTGTTTTTT CASSLVDRATGELFF
- TRBJ2-7 16 - TRBV21-1 TGTGCCAGCAGCAAATCCGACAGCCCTACGTGGTCCGAGCAGTACTTC CASSKSDSPTWSEQYF
TRBD2 TRBJ2-7 13 - TRBV10-1 TGCGCCACGAGGGCGAGCGGGAGGTACGAGCAGTACTTC CATRASGRYEQYF
- TRBJ2-1 12 - TRBV29-1 TGCAGCGGCGAGGCCCAGGGGCGAGAGCAGTTCTTC CSGEAQGREQFF
TRBD2 TRBJ2-1 17 - TRBV3-1/TRBV3-2 TGTGCCAGCAGCCAAGAACAGCGGGACCCCCCCTACAATGAGCAGTTCTTC CASSQEQRDPPYNEQFF
TRBD2 TRBJ2-1 14 - TRBV29-1 TGCAGCGTTGAACCCCCTAGCGGGAGGAATGAGCAGTTCTTC CSVEPPSGRNEQFF
- TRBJ1-5 14 - TRBV2 TGTGCCAGCAGTCCTGCCCGAAGCGATCAGCCCCAGCATTTT CASSPARSDQPQHF
- TRBJ2-1 14 - TRBV5-1 TGCGCCAGCAGCCAACTCGCTACAGACAATGAGCAGTTCTTC CASSQLATDNEQFF
TRBD1 TRBJ2-7 15 - TRBV7-9 TGTGCCAGCAGTCACTCATACAGGGGGCCCTACGAGCAGTACTTC CASSHSYRGPYEQYF
- TRBJ2-7 14 - TRBV5-1 TGCGCCAGCAGCTTGGAGGGGCCTAAGGGCGAGCAGTACTTC CASSLEGPKGEQYF
- TRBJ2-3 13 once TRBV4-3 TGCGCCAGCAAAAGGGAGCTCGAGGATACGCAGTATTTT CASKRELEDTQYF
TRBD2 TRBJ2-2 18 - TRBV5-1 TGCGCCAGCAGACCTGGACTAGCGGGAGGATCGGACACCGGGGAGCTGTTTTTT CASRPGLAGGSDTGELFF
TRBD2 TRBJ2-3 15 - TRBV10-1 TGCGCCAGCAGTGTGACTAGCGGGAGTGCAGATACGCAGTATTTT CASSVTSGSADTQYF
- TRBJ2-7 15 - TRBV5-6 TGTGCCAGCAGCTTGGGAGGGCGGCCCAACTACGAGCAGTACTTC CASSLGGRPNYEQYF
- TRBJ2-5 14 - TRBV12-5 TGTGCTAGTGCCGGGTCGGGAAAACAAGAGACCCAGTACTTC CASAGSGKQETQYF
TRBD2 TRBJ2-1 13 - TRBV12-3/TRBV12-4 TGTGCCAGCACCCCTAGCGGTCGGGATGAGCAGTTCTTC CASTPSGRDEQFF
- TRBJ2-7 16 - TRBV11-1 TGTGCCAGCAGCTCCCCCGGTTCCCCAAAGAACTACGAGCAGTACTTC CASSSPGSPKNYEQYF
TRBD1 TRBJ2-1 15 - TRBV9 TGTGCCAGCAGCCCCCGACAGGGAAGAGACGATGAGCAGTTCTTC CASSPRQGRDDEQFF
TRBD1 TRBJ1-2 16 - TRBV27 TGTGCCAGCACCTCAATCCGGGACAGGGACGGCTATGGCTACACCTTC CASTSIRDRDGYGYTF
- TRBJ2-7 14 - TRBV5-4 TGTGCCAGCAGGTCCCAGGGCGGGGCCTCTGAGCAGTACTTC CASRSQGGASEQYF
- TRBJ2-7 14 - TRBV7-2 TGTGCCAGCAGCTTACAGCGGAACTCCTACGAGCAGTACTTC CASSLQRNSYEQYF
- TRBJ1-1 13 - TRBV29-1 TGCAGCGTTGGCGAACAGGGCTGGACTGAAGCTTTCTTT CSVGEQGWTEAFF
- TRBJ1-1 13 - TRBV6-5 TGTGCCAGCAGCTACGACACAATGCTTGACGCTTTCTTT CASSYDTMLDAFF
- TRBJ1-2 15 - TRBV10-1 TGCGCCAGCAGTGAAGATCCAGGGAAAATTGGCGGCTACACCTTC CASSEDPGKIGGYTF
TRBD1 TRBJ1-3 17 - TRBV11-2 TGTGCCAGCAGCTCCCTGTGGACAGGGAGGACTGGAAACACCATATATTTT CASSSLWTGRTGNTIYF
TRBD1 TRBJ2-7 12 - TRBV13 TGTGCCAGCAGGCGGGACAGGGGCGAGCAGTACTTC CASRRDRGEQYF
TRBD2 TRBJ2-2 15 - TRBV29-1 TGCAGCGTTGTACTAGCGAAATCGAACACCGGGGAGCTGTTTTTT CSVVLAKSNTGELFF
- TRBJ1-5 15 few TRBV7-9 TGTGCCAGCAGCCCCACCGGGACTCCAGATCAGCCCCAGCATTTT CASSPTGTPDQPQHF
- TRBJ2-3 13 - TRBV29-1 TGCAGCGTTCCGACAGGATACACAGATACGCAGTATTTT CSVPTGYTDTQYF
- TRBJ1-1 12 few TRBV30 TGTGCCTGGAGTGTAGGGGGTAGTGAAGCTTTCTTT CAWSVGGSEAFF
- TRBJ2-3 13 - TRBV29-1 TGCAGCGAGAGCCAGACTAGCACAGATACGCAGTATTTT CSESQTSTDTQYF
TRBD1 TRBJ1-4 15 - TRBV5-1 TGCGCCAGCAGCCTACTCACAGGGGGTAATGAAAAACTGTTTTTT CASSLLTGGNEKLFF
TRBD1 TRBJ2-5 16 - TRBV7-3 TGTGCCAGCAGCTTAAATGGGCCGACAGGGGGAGAGACCCAGTACTTC CASSLNGPTGGETQYF
- TRBJ2-3 15 - TRBV18 TGTGCCAGCTACCCAACTGATTCTTACACAGATACGCAGTATTTT CASYPTDSYTDTQYF
- TRBJ2-7 19 - TRBV21-1 TGTGCCAGCAGCAAAGGGGCACAATACCGGGACAGGGGCCACTACGAGCAGTACTTC CASSKGAQYRDRGHYEQYF
- TRBJ2-7 16 - TRBV5-1 TGCGCCAGCAGCTTGGCAGTTTCTGGGGCGGCCTACGAGCAGTACTTC CASSLAVSGAAYEQYF
TRBD1 TRBJ2-3 15 few TRBV5-8 TGTGCCAGCAGCTTGTATCAGGGGGGCACAGATACGCAGTATTTT CASSLYQGGTDTQYF